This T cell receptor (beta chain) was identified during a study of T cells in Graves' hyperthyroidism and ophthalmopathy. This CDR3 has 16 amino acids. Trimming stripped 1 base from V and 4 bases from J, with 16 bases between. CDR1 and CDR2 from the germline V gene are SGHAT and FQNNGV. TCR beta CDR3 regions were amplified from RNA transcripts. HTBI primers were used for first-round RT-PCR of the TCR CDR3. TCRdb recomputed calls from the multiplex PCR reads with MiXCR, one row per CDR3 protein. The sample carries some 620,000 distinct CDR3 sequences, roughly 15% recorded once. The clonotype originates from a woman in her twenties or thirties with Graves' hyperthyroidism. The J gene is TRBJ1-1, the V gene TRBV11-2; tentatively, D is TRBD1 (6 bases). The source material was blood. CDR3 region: CASSLGPTGISTEAFF. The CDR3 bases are TGTGCCAGCAGCTTAGGTCCTACAGGGATTAGCACTGAAGCTTTCTTT.